The clone carrying this T cell receptor beta chain has only a few counts. The CDR3 covers 16 residues. Deletions cut 0 bases from V and 7 bases from J, with 13 bases between. In germline, CDR1 is SGHTA, CDR2 FQGNSA. The authors ran a second PCR of roughly 6 to 12 cycles using a sample-barcoded 5' primer and a J-beta primer mix. TCRdb reprocessed the 5' RACE reads via MiXCR and lists one record per CDR3 protein. The data contain fewer than 900,000 distinct CDR3 sequences, 36% of them singletons. Isolated per sample were at least 7 million PBMCs. This entry is derived from a study of blood T cells in healthy people across ages.

The sequence was obtained from a man aged 18-30 years in good health. This rearrangement joins TRBV7-2 to TRBJ1-6, with D possibly matching TRBD1 (6 bases). Input material: blood. CDR3 amino acids: CASSLARGRGNSPLHF. The CDR3 region has the DNA TGTGCCAGCAGCTTAGCGCGGGGGCGCGGGAATTCACCCCTCCACTTT.